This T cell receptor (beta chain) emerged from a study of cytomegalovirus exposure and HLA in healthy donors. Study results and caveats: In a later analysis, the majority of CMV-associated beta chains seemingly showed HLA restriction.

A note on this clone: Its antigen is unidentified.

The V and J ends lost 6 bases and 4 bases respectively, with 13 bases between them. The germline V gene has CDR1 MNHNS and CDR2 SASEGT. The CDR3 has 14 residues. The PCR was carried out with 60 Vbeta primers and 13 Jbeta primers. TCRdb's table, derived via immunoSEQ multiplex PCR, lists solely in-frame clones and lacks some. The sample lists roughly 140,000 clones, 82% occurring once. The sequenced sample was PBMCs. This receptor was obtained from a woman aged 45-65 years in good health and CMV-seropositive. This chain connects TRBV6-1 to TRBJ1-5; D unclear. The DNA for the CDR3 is TGTGCCAGCAGCCTCTGGGCAGGAAATCAGCCCCAGCATTTT. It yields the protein CASSLWAGNQPQHF.